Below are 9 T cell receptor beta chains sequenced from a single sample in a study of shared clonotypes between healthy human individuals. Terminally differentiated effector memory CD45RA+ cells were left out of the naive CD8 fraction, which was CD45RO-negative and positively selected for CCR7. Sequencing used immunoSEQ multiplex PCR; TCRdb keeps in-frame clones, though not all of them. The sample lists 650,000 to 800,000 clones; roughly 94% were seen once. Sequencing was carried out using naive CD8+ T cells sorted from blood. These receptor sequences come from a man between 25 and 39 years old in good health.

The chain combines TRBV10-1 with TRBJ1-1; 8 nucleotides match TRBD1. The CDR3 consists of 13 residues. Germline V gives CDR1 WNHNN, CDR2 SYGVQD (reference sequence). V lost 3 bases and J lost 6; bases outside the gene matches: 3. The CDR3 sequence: CASSDQGAAEAFF. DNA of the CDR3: TGCGCCAGCAGTGACCAGGGGGCGGCTGAAGCTTTCTTT.

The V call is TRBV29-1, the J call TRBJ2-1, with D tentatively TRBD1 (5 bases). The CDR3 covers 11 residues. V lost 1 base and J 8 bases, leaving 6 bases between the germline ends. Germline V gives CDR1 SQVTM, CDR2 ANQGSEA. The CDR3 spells CSVEVGHEQFF. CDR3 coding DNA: TGCAGCGTTGAAGTGGGGCATGAGCAGTTCTTC.

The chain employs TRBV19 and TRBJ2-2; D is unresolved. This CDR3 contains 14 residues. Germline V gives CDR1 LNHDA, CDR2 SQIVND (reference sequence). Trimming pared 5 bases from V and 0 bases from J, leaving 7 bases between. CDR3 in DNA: TGTGCCAGTAGTGGGCAGACGAACACCGGGGAGCTGTTTTTT. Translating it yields CASSGQTNTGELFF.

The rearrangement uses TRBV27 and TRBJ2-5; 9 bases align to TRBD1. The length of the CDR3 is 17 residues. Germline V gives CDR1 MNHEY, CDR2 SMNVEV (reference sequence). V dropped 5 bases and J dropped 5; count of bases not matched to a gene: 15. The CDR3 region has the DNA TGTGCCAGCAGTCCTCCGGCAGGGACAGGGAAGGGGGAGACCCAGTACTTC. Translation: CASSPPAGTGKGETQYF.

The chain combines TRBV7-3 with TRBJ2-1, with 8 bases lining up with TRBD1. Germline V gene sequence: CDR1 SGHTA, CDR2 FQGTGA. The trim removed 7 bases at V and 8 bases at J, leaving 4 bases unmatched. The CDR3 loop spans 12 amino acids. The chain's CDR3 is CASTDRADEQFF. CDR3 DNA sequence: TGTGCCAGCACGGACAGGGCGGATGAGCAGTTCTTC.

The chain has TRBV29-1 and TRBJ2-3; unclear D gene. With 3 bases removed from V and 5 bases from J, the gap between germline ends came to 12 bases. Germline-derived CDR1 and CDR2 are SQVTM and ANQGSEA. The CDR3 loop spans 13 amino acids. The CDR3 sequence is CSVEPPLRDTQYF. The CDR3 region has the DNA TGCAGCGTTGAGCCCCCCCTTCGAGATACGCAGTATTTT.

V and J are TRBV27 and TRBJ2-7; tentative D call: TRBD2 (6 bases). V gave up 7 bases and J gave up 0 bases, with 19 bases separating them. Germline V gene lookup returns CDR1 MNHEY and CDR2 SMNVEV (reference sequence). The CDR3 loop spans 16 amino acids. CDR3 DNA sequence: TGTGCCAGCACCAATTCCGCGGGAACCATCTCCTACGAGCAGTACTTC. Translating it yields CASTNSAGTISYEQYF.

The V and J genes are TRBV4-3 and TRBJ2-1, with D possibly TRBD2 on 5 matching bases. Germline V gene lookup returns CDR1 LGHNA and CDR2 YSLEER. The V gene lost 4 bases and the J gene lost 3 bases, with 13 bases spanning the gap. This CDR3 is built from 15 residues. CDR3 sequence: CASSPRPAVYNEQFF. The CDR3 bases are TGCGCCAGCAGCCCGAGGCCAGCGGTCTACAATGAGCAGTTCTTC.

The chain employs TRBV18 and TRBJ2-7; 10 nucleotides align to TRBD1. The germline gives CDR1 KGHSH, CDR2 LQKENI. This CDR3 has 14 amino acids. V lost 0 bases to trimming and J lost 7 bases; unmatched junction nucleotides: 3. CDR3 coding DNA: TGTGCCAGCTCACCACCGGACAGGGGGTGGGAGCAGTACTTC. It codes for CASSPPDRGWEQYF.